A selection of T cell receptor beta chains follows, all from one sample in a study of blood T cell repertoires in COVID-19. Sequenced by immunoSEQ multiplex PCR; TCRdb stores in-frame clones only, minus some. The sample has about 87,000 clones; more than 70% are singletons. The specimen was peripheral blood. The receptor source for this set is a woman aged 55-69 years with acute or convalescent COVID-19. Both conserved end residues are part of each CDR3. D genes are given only for firm matches. Where a row states a size, it is once, few, many or the class of an expanded clone; other rows omit it.

clone_size d_call j_call v_call cdr3_aa cdr3_nt
NA NA TRBJ2-4 TRBV6-2/TRBV6-3 CASSYKLGKNIQYF TGTGCCAGCAGTTACAAACTCGGCAAAAACATTCAGTACTTC
NA NA TRBJ1-2 TRBV5-8 CASSLYGAGMGYGYTF TGTGCCAGCAGCTTGTATGGGGCGGGGATGGGCTATGGCTACACCTTC
NA NA TRBJ1-1 TRBV7-8 CASSLTRNTEAFF TGTGCCAGCAGCCTAACACGGAACACTGAAGCTTTCTTT
NA TRBD1 TRBJ1-1 TRBV9 CASSVDPLTGGNTEAFF TGTGCCAGCAGCGTAGACCCCCTGACAGGGGGCAACACTGAAGCTTTCTTT
once TRBD1 TRBJ1-2 TRBV30 CAWSTKGTGRSYGYTF TGTGCCTGGAGTACAAAAGGGACAGGGAGATCCTATGGCTACACCTTC
once NA TRBJ1-4 TRBV11-2 CASSLFQRGNEKLFF TGTGCCAGCAGCCTCTTTCAAAGGGGTAATGAAAAACTGTTTTTT
NA NA TRBJ1-4 TRBV5-8 CASSSGMEPATNEKLFF TGTGCCAGCAGCTCGGGGATGGAGCCTGCAACTAATGAAAAACTGTTTTTT
NA NA TRBJ1-1 TRBV27 CASSYISQNTEAFF TGTGCCAGCAGTTATATAAGCCAGAACACTGAAGCTTTCTTT
NA NA TRBJ1-5 TRBV18 CASSPISGDQPQHF TGTGCCAGCTCACCAATCTCAGGGGATCAGCCCCAGCATTTT
once NA TRBJ1-1 TRBV23-1 CASSQGGGNTEAFF TGCGCCAGCAGTCAAGGCGGCGGGAACACTGAAGCTTTCTTT
NA TRBD1 TRBJ1-2 TRBV24-1 CATSDPDRVNGYTF TGTGCCACCAGTGACCCGGACAGGGTAAATGGCTACACCTTC
NA TRBD2 TRBJ2-1 TRBV29-1 CSTTSGSSYNEQFF TGCAGCACAACTAGCGGGAGTTCCTACAATGAGCAGTTCTTC
NA TRBD2 TRBJ2-5 TRBV5-8 CASSFGTTKETQYF TGTGCCAGCAGCTTCGGGACTACGAAAGAGACCCAGTACTTC
NA NA TRBJ2-7 TRBV29-1 CSGQTAQGYEQYF TGCAGCGGCCAGACAGCTCAGGGCTACGAGCAGTACTTC
NA NA TRBJ1-1 TRBV5-1 CASRVMGGNTEAFF TGCGCCAGCAGGGTGATGGGAGGGAACACTGAAGCTTTCTTT
NA TRBD1 TRBJ1-5 TRBV4-3 CASSPRTGSNQPQHF TGCGCCAGCAGCCCCCGGACAGGAAGCAATCAGCCCCAGCATTTT
NA TRBD2 TRBJ2-5 TRBV7-3 CASSLGGGAGTQYF TGTGCCAGCAGCTTAGGTGGGGGAGCGGGAACCCAGTACTTC
NA NA TRBJ1-2 TRBV4-1 CASSQDRVKYGYTF TGCGCCAGCAGCCAAGATCGGGTCAAGTATGGCTACACCTTC
NA TRBD2 TRBJ2-1 TRBV23-1 CASSHTGTSKRNEQFF TGCGCCAGCAGTCACACCGGGACTAGCAAGAGGAATGAGCAGTTCTTC
NA NA TRBJ2-7 TRBV27 CASSRTDSYEQYF TGTGCCAGCAGTAGGACTGATTCCTACGAGCAGTACTTC
NA TRBD2 TRBJ2-2 TRBV4-3 CASSQATGGSDGELFF TGCGCCAGCAGCCAAGCCACGGGGGGGTCGGACGGGGAGCTGTTTTTT
NA NA TRBJ1-3 TRBV14 CASSLQPSSGNTIYF TGTGCCAGCAGCCTACAGCCGAGCTCTGGAAACACCATATATTTT
few NA TRBJ1-5 TRBV4-1 CASSPLGNQPQHF TGCGCCAGCAGCCCCCTAGGTAATCAGCCCCAGCATTTT
NA NA TRBJ2-7 TRBV4-1 CASSQGPPYEQYF TGCGCCAGCAGCCAGGGCCCGCCCTACGAGCAGTACTTC
NA NA TRBJ2-3 TRBV5-1 CASSLVTGTDTQYF TGCGCCAGCAGCTTGGTGACGGGGACAGATACGCAGTATTTT
NA NA TRBJ1-2 TRBV23-1 CASSPTRRIVDRQSDYGYTF TGCGCCAGCAGCCCAACCCGCCGAATCGTTGACAGACAAAGTGACTATGGCTACACCTTC
NA NA TRBJ1-3 TRBV5-5 CASSWEGVSFGNTIYF TGTGCCAGCAGCTGGGAGGGAGTGTCGTTCGGAAACACCATATATTTT
NA TRBD1 TRBJ1-5 TRBV5-6 CASSATTGGKQPQHF TGTGCCAGCAGCGCGACGACAGGGGGCAAACAGCCCCAGCATTTT
few TRBD1 TRBJ1-6 TRBV6-5 CASRLTGGENSPLHF TGTGCCAGCAGGCTGACAGGGGGCGAAAATTCACCCCTCCACTTT
NA NA TRBJ1-5 TRBV21-1 CASSKASKLRTGALGAQHF TGTGCCAGCAGCAAAGCGAGTAAGTTGCGGACAGGGGCTCTGGGAGCCCAGCATTTT
once NA TRBJ2-1 TRBV11-3 CASSSRTDLGLSYNEQFF TGTGCCAGCAGCTCCCGGACAGACCTCGGGTTATCCTACAATGAGCAGTTCTTC
NA NA TRBJ2-2 TRBV30 CAGTGWGELFF TGTGCCGGGACGGGGTGGGGGGAGCTGTTTTTT